This TCR beta chain was documented in a study of blood T cell repertoires in COVID-19. Study at large: Resolution of symptoms, clearance, or two negative PCRs was present in recovered Cohort 3 donors. Whether acute or convalescent, the COVID-19 samples came from the United States, Italy and Spain.

Deletions cut 1 base from V and 7 bases from J, with 4 bases between. Germline lookup yields CDR1 SGHRS and CDR2 YFSETQ. The CDR3 is 11 residues long. Under the authors' procedure: Nucleated cell number was recorded as an estimate derived from reference gene primer amplification. Produced via immunoSEQ multiplex PCR; TCRdb's table is partial and in-frame only. The DNA gave D and trimming, while V, J and clone size come from that table. The sample has more than 300,000 clones; around 87% are singletons. This clone was recorded once. V and J are TRBV5-1 and TRBJ2-3; D unresolved. The source of this sequence is a man aged 35 to 55 in a cohort exposed to, infected with or recovered from COVID-19 (not recorded which). Sequencing input: PBMCs or T cells enriched from blood (not recorded which). The CDR3 protein is CASSLLNTQYF. The CDR3 coding sequence is TGCGCCAGCAGCTTGCTTAATACGCAGTATTTT. The full variable domain, rest sourced from reference TRBV5-1 and TRBJ2-3, is KAGVTQTPRYLIKTRGQQVTLSCSPISGHRSVSWYQQTPGQGLQFLFEYFSETQRNKGNFPGRFSGRQFSNSRSEMNVSTLELGDSALYLCASSLLNTQYFGPGTRLTVL.